This T cell receptor beta chain was sequenced in a study of siplizumab effects on memory and regulatory T cells. Findings and caveats of the study: Siplizumab brought about a significant reduction in alloreactive sequences traceable to unstimulated CD4+ memory cells. In siplizumab conditions, mappable alloreactive CD4+ clones averaged roughly 64% Treg-derived, against 25% to 30% in controls. Most alloreactive clones went unmapped to unstimulated subsets; only a minor fraction mapped.

Concerning this clone: Its antigen is as yet unknown.

Profiled with immunoSEQ multiplex PCR; TCRdb holds only in-frame clones, not every one. Among about 70,000 clones, approximately 89% were seen once, and the ten largest hold approximately 1.7%. From germline, CDR1 is SEHNR and CDR2 FQNEAQ (reference sequence). V was clipped by 2 bases and J by 5 bases, with 10 bases between them. CDR3 size: 14 residues. The specimen was Tregs sorted from blood. This TCR was sampled from a human donor in good health. The rearrangement links TRBV7-9 to TRBJ2-1; maybe TRBD2 (5 bases). CDR3 region: CASSLTGYDNEQFF. DNA for the CDR3: TGTGCCAGCAGCTTAACGGGGTATGACAATGAGCAGTTCTTC.